The rows below give T cell receptor beta chains drawn from one sample of a study of T cell responses to AZD1222 COVID-19 vaccine. Sequencing used immunoSEQ multiplex PCR; TCRdb keeps in-frame clones, though not all of them. The table has tens of thousands of clones, approximately 90% seen once; the top ten hold 5.2%. The sample here was peripheral blood, taken on day 0 of AZD1222 vaccination. These receptors all come from an adult in good health. Both conserved end residues are part of each CDR3.

j_call v_call cdr3_aa
TRBJ2-5 TRBV3-1/TRBV3-2 CASSQAGKRGGKLPLQETQYF
TRBJ2-1 TRBV11-3 CASSSEHNANEQFF
TRBJ1-6 TRBV18 CASSFDLSSYNSPLHF
TRBJ1-5 TRBV2 CASKLGGRDQPQHF
TRBJ1-1 TRBV10-3 CASKWESYTEAFF
TRBJ1-4 TRBV19 CASSTATGPNEKLFF
TRBJ1-5 TRBV27 CASSFRAGLGQPQHF
TRBJ2-2 TRBV5-1 CASHTSGGGELFF
TRBJ1-1 TRBV29-1 CSVEEGTEAFF
TRBJ2-5 TRBV6-1 CASSERQGATTQYF
TRBJ1-6 TRBV28 CASRRQYNSPLHF
TRBJ1-5 TRBV19 CASSHRGPNQPQHF
TRBJ1-4 TRBV2 CASSEAGLGEKLFF
TRBJ1-5 TRBV3-1/TRBV3-2 CASSPHGDGNQPQHF
TRBJ1-1 TRBV28 CASSQGWDTEAFF
TRBJ2-7 TRBV2 CASSVETGGYEQYF
TRBJ2-5 TRBV28 CASSFYSGRRETQYF
TRBJ2-3 TRBV5-6 CASSSVGGDTQYF
TRBJ2-2 TRBV24-1 CATRGQMNTGELFF
TRBJ2-3 TRBV24-1 CATSDLPSGGTDTQYF
TRBJ2-4 TRBV28 CASSLGGQGAIIQYF
TRBJ2-7 TRBV2 CASSEQGNEQYF
TRBJ2-7 TRBV3-1/TRBV3-2 CASSSESYEQYF
TRBJ1-2 TRBV10-1 CASIERKDRRGYTF
TRBJ1-3 TRBV4-1 CASSQNREGSGNTIYF
TRBJ1-1 TRBV18 CASSPRMSSMNTEAFF
TRBJ1-1 TRBV19 CASRYSGQWMNTEAFF
TRBJ2-7 TRBV5-1 CASSRDYEQYF
TRBJ2-3 TRBV6-5 CASSYWDRSTDTQYF
TRBJ2-1 TRBV19 CASSIDRELGQFF